The rows below give T cell receptor beta chains drawn from one sample of a study of siplizumab effects on memory and regulatory T cells. Sequencing used immunoSEQ multiplex PCR; TCRdb keeps in-frame clones, though not all of them. The profile shows approximately 82,000 clones, 87% of them singletons. Specimen: Tregs sorted from blood. These receptors all come from a human donor in good health. Each CDR3 is given without its conserved first and last residue. D genes are given only for firm matches. Clone size is not always given. Where it is, it says once, few, many or a class for expanded clones.

>-|TRBJ1-3|-|TRBV6-1
ASRRGNTIY
>-|TRBJ2-1|few|TRBV7-2
ASSLGPPDSYEQF
>-|TRBJ2-2|-|TRBV25-1
ASSEYWGQGNTGELF
>-|TRBJ2-1|-|TRBV9
ASSVGLATLSEQF
>-|TRBJ2-1|-|TRBV2
ASRGKSSYNEQF
>TRBD1|TRBJ1-1|-|TRBV5-4
ASSPSLFGTGSRNTEAF
>-|TRBJ1-5|few|TRBV19
ATSGELNQPQH
>TRBD1|TRBJ2-1|-|TRBV28
ASSSTGGADNEQF
>-|TRBJ2-5|-|TRBV7-8
ASSLAPGRETQY
>-|TRBJ1-3|-|TRBV28
ASSLVGASGNTIY
>TRBD2|TRBJ2-7|-|TRBV11-3
ASSPPTSGGTYEQY
>-|TRBJ1-3|-|TRBV4-3
ASSQVPSAGNTIY
>-|TRBJ1-4|-|TRBV5-5
ASSLQGPNEKLF
>TRBD1|TRBJ2-3|-|TRBV15
ATSRADRADTQY
>-|TRBJ2-1|once|TRBV6-1
ASSEEGGAANEQF
>-|TRBJ2-2|-|TRBV7-8
ASASSLGELF
>TRBD1|TRBJ1-6|-|TRBV19
ASGTVPGGNSPLH
>-|TRBJ1-4|-|TRBV19
ASSPPGWSRKLF